This TCR beta chain was observed in a study of Graves' ophthalmopathy and Graves' hyperthyroidism. CDR1 and CDR2 (germline): LNHDA, SQIVND (reference sequence). The CDR3 runs to 12 residues. The authors amplified TCR beta CDR3 regions from RNA transcripts. Following a first-round RT-PCR that used HTBI primers, a second-round multiplex PCR was carried out. TCRdb passed the multiplex PCR reads through MiXCR, listing each CDR3 protein once. Among over a million distinct CDR3 sequences, about 36% were seen once, and the ten largest hold roughly 10%. In the case of this clonotype: One end of the junction varies from germline; a read error may be responsible.

The sample taken for sequencing was peripheral blood or thyroid tissue (not recorded which). The rearrangement uses TRBV19 and TRBJ1-5; D is unclear. This TCR came from an adult man with Graves' hyperthyroidism. CDR3 sequence: CASSPGDQPRHF. DNA for the CDR3: TGTGCCAGTAGTCCCGGGGATCAGCCCCGGCATTTT.